This T cell receptor beta chain was profiled in a study of radiotherapy plus CTLA-4 blockade in lung cancer. In the study overall: Disease control was seen in 25% to 40% of patients, objective responses in approximately 20%.

Produced via immunoSEQ multiplex PCR; TCRdb's table is partial and in-frame only. This sample has under 35,000 clones, with over 60% found just once. The table lists this clone with a count of one. The antigen is undetermined. Study results and limitations: Strongest reported response predictors: early blood clone changes and post-radiation interferon-beta. In blood, TCR clones derived from the tumor expanded after radiotherapy plus ipilimumab.

With ipilimumab providing CTLA-4 blockade, focal radiation was administered to patients who had chemo-refractory metastatic non-small-cell lung cancer. This TCR derives from a human donor with non-small cell lung cancer whose response to radiotherapy plus ipilimumab could not be evaluated. The source was peripheral blood, collected from a patient treated with radiotherapy plus ipilimumab.

CDR3 amino acids: CASSEYEGPTGELFF. The CDR3 DNA sequence: TGTGCCAGCAGTGAATATGAGGGTCCCACCGGGGAGCTGTTTTTT. The V gene is TRBV25-1, the J gene TRBJ2-2; D might be TRBD2 (5 bases). The length of the CDR3 is 15 residues. V was cut by 0 bases and J by 4 bases, with 9 bases left in between. The germline CDR1 and CDR2 sequences are MGHDK and SYGVNS.